One sample yielded the 12 T cell receptor beta chains listed below, sequenced in a study of blood T cell repertoires in COVID-19. Libraries were prepared by immunoSEQ multiplex PCR; TCRdb keeps only in-frame clonotypes and omits some of them. Of about 190,000 clones listed, less than 80% are singletons. The sample comprised peripheral blood. The receptor set was obtained from a man aged 45-60 years who had recovered from COVID-19.

This chain links TRBV7-9 with TRBJ1-1; possibly TRBD1 for D (5 bases). The germline gives CDR1 SEHNR, CDR2 FQNEAQ (reference sequence). The CDR3 is 15 amino acids. V lost 1 base and J 0 bases, leaving 9 bases between the germline ends. CDR3 DNA sequence: TGTGCCAGCAGCTTAGGGGCGGGACTGAACACTGAAGCTTTCTTT. The encoded protein is CASSLGAGLNTEAFF.

This clone was seen once. The V and J genes are TRBV13 and TRBJ2-2; 7 bases agree with TRBD1. V trimming: 5 bases; J trimming: 0 bases; junction bases outside the gene matches: 6. CDR1 and CDR2 (germline): PRHDT, FYEKMQ (reference sequence). The CDR3 totals 16 residues. The CDR3 loop reads CASSTPQGSNTGELFF. In DNA form, the CDR3 reads TGTGCCAGCAGCACACCACAGGGGTCGAACACCGGGGAGCTGTTTTTT.

The chain couples TRBV19 to TRBJ2-1; D unclear. Trimming left V 4 bases short and J 7 bases short, with 23 bases between. There are 17 residues in the CDR3. Germline V gene lookup returns CDR1 LNHDA and CDR2 SQIVND (reference sequence). CDR3 in amino acids: CASSTISTPNADNEQFF. CDR3 coding DNA: TGTGCCAGTAGTACGATCTCAACACCGAACGCGGATAATGAGCAGTTCTTC.

The chain combines TRBV3-1 (or the pseudogene TRBV3-2) with TRBJ2-2; 8 nucleotides agree with TRBD2. V lost 6 bases to trimming and J lost 0 bases; unmatched junction nucleotides: 12. The CDR3 contains 18 residues. Germline CDR1 reads LGHDT; CDR2 reads YNNKEL (reference sequence). The CDR3 nucleotides are TGTGCCAGCAGACCACCCGTAAAACTAGCGGCGAACACCGGGGAGCTGTTTTTT. Protein product: CASRPPVKLAANTGELFF.

The rearrangement joins TRBV9 to TRBJ1-2; D not certain. CDR1 SGDLS and CDR2 YYNGEE come from the germline V gene. There are 16 residues in the CDR3. Trimming pared 0 bases from V and 0 bases from J, leaving 12 bases between. The DNA for the CDR3 is TGTGCCAGCAGCGTAGCGCAGGCGATTACTAACTATGGCTACACCTTC. Translated: CASSVAQAITNYGYTF.

The rearrangement uses TRBV10-3 and TRBJ2-7; D is possibly TRBD2 (6 bases). The CDR3 runs to 12 residues. The V end was cut by 7 bases, the J end by 5 bases, with 12 bases between. CDR1 is ENHRY, CDR2 SYGVKD, per germline. The CDR3 protein is CAINTSPNEQYF. The CDR3 coding sequence is TGTGCCATCAACACTAGCCCAAACGAGCAGTACTTC.

The genes are TRBV19 and TRBJ1-5; D is possibly TRBD1 (5 bases). Per the germline V gene, CDR1 is LNHDA and CDR2 is SQIVND (reference sequence). The CDR3 is made up of 16 amino acids. The V end was cut by 3 bases, the J end by 9 bases, with 21 bases between. The CDR3: CASSISSGQGLRPQHF. The CDR3 nucleotides read TGTGCCAGTAGTATCAGTTCCGGGCAGGGCCTTCGGCCCCAGCATTTT.

The V and J genes are TRBV27 and TRBJ2-5; TRBD2 aligns across 10 bases. The length of the CDR3 is 14 residues. Germline V gene data show CDR1 as MNHEY and CDR2 as SMNVEV (reference sequence). With 8 bases clipped from V and 1 base from J, the junction kept 4 bases outside the gene matches. The CDR3 reads CASSSGRSQETQYF. The CDR3 DNA is TGTGCCAGCTCTAGCGGGAGAAGCCAAGAGACCCAGTACTTC.

V usage is TRBV27 and J usage is TRBJ1-1, with unresolved D. CDR1 and CDR2 (germline): MNHEY, SMNVEV (reference sequence). Trimming took off 3 bases at V and 2 bases at J, with 10 bases between the two ends. The length of the CDR3 is 14 residues. CDR3 region: CASSLRLSNTEAFF. CDR3 DNA sequence: TGTGCCAGCAGTTTGCGGCTATCCAACACTGAAGCTTTCTTT.

The rearrangement joins TRBV9 to TRBJ2-7, with TRBD1 as a possible D gene (6 bases). This CDR3 spans 13 amino acids. The V end was cut by 0 bases, the J end by 3 bases, with 7 bases between. Germline CDR1 is SGDLS and CDR2 is YYNGEE. CDR3 amino acids: CASSVAQGYEQYF. CDR3 in DNA: TGTGCCAGCAGCGTAGCACAGGGCTACGAGCAGTACTTC.

As for this clone: Different DNA sequences within this sample yield the same CDR3. V gene TRBV29-1 combines with J gene TRBJ2-1; the match to TRBD1 covers 7 bases. The trim removed 1 base at V and 2 bases at J, leaving 2 bases unmatched. Germline values: CDR1 SQVTM, CDR2 ANQGSEA. This CDR3 contains 14 residues. This chain's CDR3 is CSVEGQGAYNEQFF. The DNA for the CDR3 is TGCAGCGTTGAAGGTCAGGGGGCCTACAATGAGCAGTTCTTC.

The chain recombines TRBV11-3 with TRBJ2-1, with 15 positions matching TRBD2. Germline V lookup: CDR1 SGHNT, CDR2 YENEEA. Trimming at V came to 5 bases and at J to 8 bases, leaving 13 bases not matched to a gene. This CDR3 has 18 residues. The CDR3 region is CASSPGTDGLAGGDEQFF. CDR3 in DNA: TGTGCCAGCAGCCCCGGGACTGACGGACTAGCGGGAGGGGATGAGCAGTTCTTC.